A selection of T cell receptor beta chains follows, all from one sample in a study of blood T cells in healthy people across ages. TCRdb passed the 5' RACE reads through MiXCR, listing each CDR3 protein once. The profile covers some 860,000 distinct CDR3 sequences, with more than 50% appearing a single time and more than 25% taken by the ten largest. Sequencing used blood. These receptors all stem from a man aged 35 to 55 in good health. Both conserved end residues are part of each CDR3. A D gene is named only where the DNA matches it firmly. Rows give clone size only sometimes, using once, few, many, or a class for an expanded clone.

many	TRBV4-2	TRBJ1-2	.	CASSQDGGPNYGYTF	TGTGCCAGCAGCCAAGACGGCGGACCTAACTATGGCTACACCTTC
.	TRBV4-3	TRBJ1-1	.	CASSQEYGVAEAFF	TGCGCCAGCAGCCAAGAGTACGGGGTTGCTGAAGCTTTCTTT
.	TRBV7-9	TRBJ1-2	.	CASSSHSGRDGYTF	TGTGCCAGCAGCTCCCACTCGGGACGGGATGGCTACACCTTC
.	TRBV7-8	TRBJ2-3	TRBD1	CASSLGPRGQGFTDTQYF	TGTGCCAGCAGCTTAGGCCCCAGGGGACAGGGATTCACAGATACGCAGTATTTT
few	TRBV7-3	TRBJ2-1	.	CASSLSGLQETQFF	TGTGCCAGCAGCTTATCCGGGTTACAAGAGACCCAGTTCTTC
.	TRBV20-1	TRBJ2-3	TRBD2	CSANRILAESTDTQYF	TGCAGTGCGAACCGGATACTAGCGGAAAGCACAGATACGCAGTATTTT
once	TRBV6-5	TRBJ2-5	.	CASSYGTNLWRETQYF	TGTGCCAGCAGTTACGGAACGAATCTTTGGCGAGAGACCCAGTACTTC
few	TRBV28	TRBJ2-4	.	CASSRDQFLAKNIQYF	TGTGCCAGCAGTCGGGACCAATTTCTAGCCAAAAACATTCAGTACTTC
few	TRBV3-1	TRBJ1-1	.	CASSPPRGTTEAFF	TGTGCCAGCAGCCCACCTCGGGGAACCACTGAAGCTTTCTTT
.	TRBV9	TRBJ1-2	.	CASSVAGRGYTF	TGTGCCAGCAGCGTAGCGGGTCGTGGCTACACCTTC
.	TRBV20-1	TRBJ2-5	TRBD2	CSARDGRRGGPETQYF	TGCAGTGCTAGAGATGGACGGCGGGGGGGCCCAGAGACCCAGTACTTC
.	TRBV4-3	TRBJ2-7	TRBD2	CASSQDALRGVLAGVLYEQYF	TGCGCCAGCAGCCAAGATGCTTTAAGAGGAGTACTAGCGGGAGTGTTATACGAGCAGTACTTC
few	TRBV9	TRBJ2-7	TRBD1	CASSTRQGIVYEQYF	TGTGCCAGCAGCACCCGACAGGGGATTGTCTACGAGCAGTACTTC
.	TRBV28	TRBJ2-7	TRBD1	CASSLIDRVNEQYF	TGTGCCAGCAGCCTTATCGACAGGGTCAATGAGCAGTACTTC
.	TRBV5-1	TRBJ2-7	.	CASSLAGRSSPPEVQYF	TGCGCCAGCAGCTTGGCGGGCAGGTCGAGCCCCCCCGAGGTCCAGTACTTC
.	TRBV3-1	TRBJ2-4	TRBD2	CASSYSGGTKNIQYF	TGTGCCAGCAGCTATAGCGGGGGGACCAAAAACATTCAGTACTTC
.	TRBV20-1	TRBJ1-4	.	CSARAGNGMNEKLFF	TGCAGTGCTAGGGCAGGGAACGGTATGAATGAAAAACTGTTTTTT
.	TRBV5-5	TRBJ1-4	.	CASSSGTRLSGEKLFF	TGTGCCAGCAGCTCCGGGACTCGTCTCTCGGGGGAAAAACTGTTTTTT
.	TRBV27	TRBJ2-5	.	CASTQLSPDRPQETQYF	TGTGCCAGCACCCAACTAAGCCCCGACAGACCCCAAGAGACCCAGTACTTC
many	TRBV20-1	TRBJ1-1	TRBD1	CSARDRGRNTEAFF	TGCAGTGCTAGGGACAGGGGGAGGAACACTGAAGCTTTCTTT
few	TRBV10-3	TRBJ2-3	.	CANSPGADPTDTQYF	TGTGCCAACTCCCCAGGGGCGGATCCCACAGATACGCAGTATTTT
.	TRBV9	TRBJ2-3	TRBD2	CASSVRSGGADTQYF	TGTGCCAGCAGCGTAAGGAGCGGGGGTGCAGATACGCAGTATTTT
.	TRBV10-3	TRBJ2-7	TRBD1	CAIRGDRPYEQYF	TGTGCCATCAGGGGGGACAGGCCCTACGAGCAGTACTTC
.	TRBV5-5	TRBJ1-2	.	CASSFSGQYKGYTF	TGTGCCAGCAGCTTTTCTGGACAGTATAAGGGCTACACCTTC
.	TRBV7-6	TRBJ2-2	.	CASREGVYRSSGELFF	TGTGCCAGCAGGGAGGGTGTGTATAGGAGCTCCGGGGAGCTGTTTTTT
.	TRBV28	TRBJ2-3	.	CASSLPGQRVYF	TGTGCCAGCAGTTTACCAGGTCAGAGGGTGTATTTT
.	TRBV29-1	TRBJ1-2	.	CSVSPRYADYGYTF	TGCAGCGTATCCCCTCGCTATGCGGATTATGGCTACACCTTC
few	TRBV15	TRBJ2-7	.	CATSSRRPQSSYEQYF	TGTGCCACCAGCTCACGCCGCCCTCAAAGCTCCTACGAGCAGTACTTC
few	TRBV20-1	TRBJ2-7	.	CSALIGGSGVNSYEQYF	TGCAGTGCTCTCATAGGCGGTAGCGGAGTGAACTCCTACGAGCAGTACTTC
.	TRBV4-2	TRBJ2-7	TRBD2	CASSRGRVAGDHYEQYF	TGTGCCAGCAGCCGCGGCCGAGTAGCGGGGGACCACTACGAGCAGTACTTC
.	TRBV7-3	TRBJ2-7	TRBD2	CASSPRLAGFYEQYF	TGTGCCAGCAGCCCTAGACTAGCGGGCTTCTACGAGCAGTACTTC
.	TRBV25-1	TRBJ1-1	.	CASSGYPISTEAFF	TGTGCCAGCAGTGGCTACCCGATAAGTACTGAAGCTTTCTTT
.	TRBV10-3	TRBJ2-6	.	CAINEGGTGANVLTF	TGTGCCATCAACGAGGGGGGAACTGGGGCCAACGTCCTGACTTTC
.	TRBV11-2	TRBJ2-5	.	CASSLGARAGHQETQYF	TGTGCCAGCAGCTTAGGAGCGAGAGCGGGTCACCAAGAGACCCAGTACTTC
.	TRBV20-1	TRBJ2-2	.	CSATKATLRSGELFF	TGCAGTGCTACAAAGGCTACTCTCCGCTCCGGGGAGCTGTTTTTT
.	TRBV7-3	TRBJ2-7	.	CASSSGTVNEQYF	TGTGCCAGCAGCTCAGGGACTGTCAATGAGCAGTACTTC
.	TRBV11-3	TRBJ2-5	.	CASSISGREETQYF	TGTGCCAGCTCTATTTCCGGGAGAGAAGAGACCCAGTACTTC
few	TRBV6-4	TRBJ2-1	TRBD1	CASSDRGRLRTDRALNEQFF	TGTGCCAGCAGTGACCGGGGAAGGTTAAGGACGGACAGGGCTCTGAATGAGCAGTTCTTC
.	TRBV7-2	TRBJ1-1	.	CASSLDVYGTEAFF	TGTGCCAGCAGCTTAGACGTGTACGGGACTGAAGCTTTCTTT
.	TRBV20-1	TRBJ2-5	.	CSAGDSGRTLQETQYF	TGCAGTGCTGGAGATTCAGGGCGGACCCTCCAAGAGACCCAGTACTTC
few	TRBV28	TRBJ2-7	TRBD2	CASSISGDSYEQYF	TGTGCCAGCAGTATTAGCGGGGACTCCTACGAGCAGTACTTC
.	TRBV29-1	TRBJ2-5	TRBD2	CSETGTRGETQYF	TGCAGCGAGACCGGGACTAGAGGGGAGACCCAGTACTTC
once	TRBV6-1	TRBJ2-7	TRBD2	CASSDKSGGSYEQYF	TGTGCCAGCAGTGATAAAAGCGGGGGCTCCTACGAGCAGTACTTC
few	TRBV5-1	TRBJ1-6	TRBD1	CASRGGQGYNSPLHF	TGCGCCAGCAGAGGAGGACAGGGGTATAATTCACCCCTCCACTTT
few	TRBV28	TRBJ2-7	TRBD2	CASATSGRYEQYF	TGTGCCAGCGCAACTAGCGGTCGGTACGAGCAGTACTTC
.	TRBV20-1	TRBJ2-7	.	CSASGGSHSYEQYF	TGCAGTGCTAGCGGCGGCTCACACTCCTACGAGCAGTACTTC
.	TRBV6-2/TRBV6-3	TRBJ2-7	TRBD1	CASSRQGVRNEQYF	TGTGCCAGCAGCAGACAGGGAGTACGCAATGAGCAGTACTTC
.	TRBV6-5	TRBJ2-1	.	CASSHNTEQFF	TGTGCCAGCAGCCATAATACTGAGCAGTTCTTC
.	TRBV29-1	TRBJ2-7	TRBD1	CSVVGGRFPYEQYF	TGCAGCGTTGTAGGGGGCCGTTTCCCCTACGAGCAGTACTTC
.	TRBV6-2/TRBV6-3	TRBJ2-2	TRBD1	CASRRTGGDTGELFF	TGTGCCAGCAGACGAACAGGGGGCGACACCGGGGAGCTGTTTTTT
.	TRBV27	TRBJ2-7	.	CASSLSSGNEANEQYF	TGTGCCAGCAGTTTATCGTCAGGGAATGAGGCTAACGAGCAGTACTTC
.	TRBV10-2	TRBJ2-7	TRBD2	CASSPGTRPYNEQYF	TGCGCCAGCAGTCCCGGGACTAGACCCTACAATGAGCAGTACTTC
.	TRBV13	TRBJ2-1	.	CASSPQTANEQFF	TGTGCCAGCAGCCCCCAGACTGCCAATGAGCAGTTCTTC
.	TRBV5-1	TRBJ2-7	TRBD1	CASRFNSGGLVDYEQYF	TGCGCCAGCAGATTTAACTCAGGGGGCCTCGTAGATTACGAGCAGTACTTC
.	TRBV20-1	TRBJ1-2	TRBD1	CSARGRTGIYGYTF	TGCAGTGCTAGGGGGAGGACAGGGATCTATGGCTACACCTTC
.	TRBV5-1	TRBJ2-3	.	CASSLEGWGTDTQYF	TGCGCCAGCAGCTTGGAGGGGTGGGGCACAGATACGCAGTATTTT
.	TRBV4-2	TRBJ2-5	.	CVSSQSPLSGLKYF	TGTGTCAGCAGCCAATCGCCCCTTTCGGGACTGAAGTACTTC
once	TRBV12-3/TRBV12-4	TRBJ2-5	.	CASRPTGRGETQYF	TGTGCCAGCAGACCCACAGGGAGGGGGGAGACCCAGTACTTC
.	TRBV3-1	TRBJ2-7	.	CASGDSAYEQYF	TGTGCCAGTGGGGACTCTGCCTACGAGCAGTACTTC
.	TRBV6-5	TRBJ2-2	.	CASSYTSGTQATGELFF	TGTGCCAGCAGTTACACCTCCGGGACTCAAGCCACCGGGGAGCTGTTTTTT